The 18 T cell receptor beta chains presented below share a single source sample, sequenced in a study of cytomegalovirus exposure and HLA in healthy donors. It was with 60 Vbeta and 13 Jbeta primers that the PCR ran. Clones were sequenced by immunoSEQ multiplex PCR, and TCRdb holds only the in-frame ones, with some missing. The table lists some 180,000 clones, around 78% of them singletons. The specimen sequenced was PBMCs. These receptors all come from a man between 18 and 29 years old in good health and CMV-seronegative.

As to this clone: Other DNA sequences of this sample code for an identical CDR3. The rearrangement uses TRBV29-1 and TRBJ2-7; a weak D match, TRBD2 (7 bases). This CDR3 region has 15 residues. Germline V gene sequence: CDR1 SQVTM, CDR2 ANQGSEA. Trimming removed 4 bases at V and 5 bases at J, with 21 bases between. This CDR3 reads CSVVGGRKDRHEQYF. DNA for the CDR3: TGCAGCGTTGTCGGGGGGCGGAAGGATCGCCACGAGCAGTACTTC.

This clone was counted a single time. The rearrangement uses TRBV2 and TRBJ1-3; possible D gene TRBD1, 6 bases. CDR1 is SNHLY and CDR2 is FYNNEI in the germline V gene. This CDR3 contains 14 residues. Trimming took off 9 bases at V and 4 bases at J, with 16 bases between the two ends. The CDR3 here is CASRSPGQGNTIYF. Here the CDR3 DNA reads TGTGCCAGTAGAAGTCCCGGACAGGGAAACACCATATATTTT.

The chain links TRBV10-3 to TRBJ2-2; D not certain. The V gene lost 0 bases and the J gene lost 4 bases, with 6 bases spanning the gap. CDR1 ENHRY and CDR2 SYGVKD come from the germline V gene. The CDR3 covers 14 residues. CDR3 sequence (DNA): TGTGCCATCAGTGAGTCGCCGGTCACCGGGGAGCTGTTTTTT. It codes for CAISESPVTGELFF.

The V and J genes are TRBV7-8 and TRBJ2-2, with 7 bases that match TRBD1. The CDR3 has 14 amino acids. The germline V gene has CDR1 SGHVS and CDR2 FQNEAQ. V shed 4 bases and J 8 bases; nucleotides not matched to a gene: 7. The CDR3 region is CASSSTGRGGELFF. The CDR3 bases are TGTGCCAGCAGCTCGACAGGGCGTGGGGGGGAGCTGTTTTTT.

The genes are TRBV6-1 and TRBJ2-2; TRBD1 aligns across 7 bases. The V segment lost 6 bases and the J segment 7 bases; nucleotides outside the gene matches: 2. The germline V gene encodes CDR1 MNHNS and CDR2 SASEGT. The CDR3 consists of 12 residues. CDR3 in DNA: TGTGCCAGCAGCCAGGGGGTCGGGGAGCTGTTTTTT. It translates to CASSQGVGELFF.

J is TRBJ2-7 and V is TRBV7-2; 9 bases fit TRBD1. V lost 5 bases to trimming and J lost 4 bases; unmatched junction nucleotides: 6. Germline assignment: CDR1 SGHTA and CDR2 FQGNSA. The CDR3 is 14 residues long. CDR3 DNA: TGTGCCAGCAGCCGGGACAGGGCCGCTTACGAGCAGTACTTC. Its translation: CASSRDRAAYEQYF. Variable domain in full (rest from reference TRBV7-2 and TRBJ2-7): GAGVSQSPSNKVTEKGKDVELRCDPISGHTALYWYRQSLGQGLEFLIYFQGNSAPDKSGLPSDRFSAERTGGSVSTLTIQRTQQEDSAVYLCASSRDRAAYEQYFGPGTRLTVT.

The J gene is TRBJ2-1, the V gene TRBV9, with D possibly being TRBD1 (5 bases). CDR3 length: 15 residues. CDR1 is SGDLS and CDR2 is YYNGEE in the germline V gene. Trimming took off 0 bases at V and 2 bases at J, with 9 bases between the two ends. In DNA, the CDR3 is TGTGCCAGCAGCGTAGAATGGGGCACCTACAATGAGCAGTTCTTC. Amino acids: CASSVEWGTYNEQFF.

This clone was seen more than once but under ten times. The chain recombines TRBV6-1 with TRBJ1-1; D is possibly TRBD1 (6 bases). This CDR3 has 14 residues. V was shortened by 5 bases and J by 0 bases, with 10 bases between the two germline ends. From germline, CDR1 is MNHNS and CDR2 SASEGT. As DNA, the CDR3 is TGTGCCAGCAGTAAGTACAGGGTGAACACTGAAGCTTTCTTT. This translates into CASSKYRVNTEAFF.

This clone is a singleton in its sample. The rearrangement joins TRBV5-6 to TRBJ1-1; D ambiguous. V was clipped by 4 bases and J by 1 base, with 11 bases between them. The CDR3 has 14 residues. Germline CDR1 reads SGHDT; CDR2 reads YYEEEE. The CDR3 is CASSPLWQNTEAFF. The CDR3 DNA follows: TGTGCCAGCAGCCCGTTATGGCAGAACACTGAAGCTTTCTTT.

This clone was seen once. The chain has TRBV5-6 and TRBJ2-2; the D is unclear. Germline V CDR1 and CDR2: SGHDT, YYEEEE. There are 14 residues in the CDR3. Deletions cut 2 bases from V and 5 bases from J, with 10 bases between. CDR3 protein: CASSFGGRTGELFF. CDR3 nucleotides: TGTGCCAGCAGCTTCGGCGGTCGGACCGGGGAGCTGTTTTTT.

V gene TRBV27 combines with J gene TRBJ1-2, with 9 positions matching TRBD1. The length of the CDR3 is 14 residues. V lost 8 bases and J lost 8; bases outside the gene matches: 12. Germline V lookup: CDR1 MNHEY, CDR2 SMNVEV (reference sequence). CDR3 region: CASSTDRGGRGYTF. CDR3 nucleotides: TGTGCCAGCTCCACCGACAGGGGGGGGCGAGGCTACACCTTC.

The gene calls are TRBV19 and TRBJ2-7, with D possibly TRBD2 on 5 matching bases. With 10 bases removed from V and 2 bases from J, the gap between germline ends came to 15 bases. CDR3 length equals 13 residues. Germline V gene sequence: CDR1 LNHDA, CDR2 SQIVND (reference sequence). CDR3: CATSSDGTYEQYF. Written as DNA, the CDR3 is TGTGCCACCTCGTCCGACGGGACCTACGAGCAGTACTTC.

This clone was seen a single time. CDR3: CAISAVGSGSYNEQFF. Here the CDR3 DNA reads TGTGCCATCAGTGCCGTCGGGAGCGGCTCCTACAATGAGCAGTTCTTC. The V call is TRBV10-3, the J call TRBJ2-1; D possibly corresponds to TRBD2 (6 bases). This CDR3 contains 16 residues. Trimming pared 4 bases from V and 0 bases from J, leaving 13 bases between. Germline V CDR1 and CDR2: ENHRY, SYGVKD.

CDR3 sequence reads: CASSPGARSQETQYF. CDR3 sequence (DNA): TGTGCCAGCAGTCCAGGGGCTAGAAGCCAAGAGACCCAGTACTTC. The rearrangement uses TRBV28 and TRBJ2-5, with D possibly being TRBD1 (6 bases). Germline CDR1 MDHEN, CDR2 SYDVKM. The CDR3 has 15 amino acids. Trimming shortened V by 5 bases and J by 1 base, and 14 bases separated the two germline ends. Full variable domain (missing parts from reference TRBV28 and TRBJ2-5): DVKVTQSSRYLVKRTGEKVFLECVQDMDHENMFWYRQDPGLGLRLIYFSYDVKMKEKGDIPEGYSVSREKKERFSLILESASTNQTSMYLCASSPGARSQETQYFGPGTRLLVL.

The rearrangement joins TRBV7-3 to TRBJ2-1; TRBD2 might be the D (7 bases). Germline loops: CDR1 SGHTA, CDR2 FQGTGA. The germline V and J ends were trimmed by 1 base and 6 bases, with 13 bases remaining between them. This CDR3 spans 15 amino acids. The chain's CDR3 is CASSLSRGAGNEQFF. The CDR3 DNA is TGTGCCAGCAGCTTAAGCCGGGGGGCCGGCAATGAGCAGTTCTTC.

The CDR3 DNA follows: TGTGCCTGGAGGGGGGGACAGGGGGTGGGAGAAGCTTTCTTT. Its protein product is CAWRGGQGVGEAFF. The rearrangement joins TRBV30 to TRBJ1-1, with 11 bases identical to TRBD1. With V trimmed by 3 bases and J by 8 bases, 8 bases remained unmatched. This CDR3 spans 14 amino acids. Looked up from germline, CDR1 is GTSNPN and CDR2 is SVGIG (reference sequence).

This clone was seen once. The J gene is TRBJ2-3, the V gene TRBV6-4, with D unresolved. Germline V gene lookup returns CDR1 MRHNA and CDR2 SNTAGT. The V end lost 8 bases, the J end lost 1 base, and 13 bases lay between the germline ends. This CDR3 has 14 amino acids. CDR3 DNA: TGTGCCAGCCCGCTCGCGGCCTGCACAGATACGCAGTATTTT. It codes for CASPLAACTDTQYF.

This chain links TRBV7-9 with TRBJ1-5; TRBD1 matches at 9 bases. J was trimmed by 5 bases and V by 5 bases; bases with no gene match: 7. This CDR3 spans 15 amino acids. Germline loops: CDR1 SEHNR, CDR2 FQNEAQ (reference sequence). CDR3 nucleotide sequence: TGTGCCAGCAGCCAGGGACAGGGTGGCGATCAGCCCCAGCATTTT. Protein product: CASSQGQGGDQPQHF.